This T cell receptor beta chain was documented in a study of blood T cells in healthy people across ages. Germline lookup yields CDR1 MNHEY and CDR2 SMNVEV (reference sequence). This CDR3 has 17 residues. Trimming removed 5 bases at V and 5 bases at J, with 24 bases between. Next came a second PCR, run for about 7 to 11 cycles, which used a sample-barcoded 5' primer along with a J-beta primer mix. Via MiXCR, TCRdb re-called the 5' RACE reads, giving one row per CDR3 protein. This sample has about 930,000 distinct CDR3 sequences; almost 30% occur once, and the top ten carry 10%. The same sample was also used in a study of T cells of mothers and their children. That report adds: The study found slightly higher but non-significant overlap in related versus unrelated mother-child pairs.

Material: blood. The rearrangement joins TRBV27 to TRBJ1-2; possible D gene TRBD1, 5 bases. The receptor's source is a woman aged 40 to 55 in good health. Here the CDR3 DNA reads TGTGCCAGCAGTCCCATCGGCTCCACCGGGACTGAGTATGGCTACACCTTC. Translation gives CASSPIGSTGTEYGYTF.